Presented here are 26 T cell receptor beta chains from one specimen sequenced in a study of blood T cell repertoires in COVID-19. Using immunoSEQ multiplex PCR, the repertoire was profiled, and TCRdb retains in-frame clones only, with some absent. The sample consists of 60,000 to 85,000 clones, over 70% of them appearing once. Sequenced sample: peripheral blood. The receptors stem from a man aged 65-85 years who had recovered from COVID-19.

The chain is built from TRBV4-3 and TRBJ2-7; possibly TRBD2 for D (6 bases). The germline gives CDR1 LGHNA, CDR2 YSLEER. The CDR3 runs to 15 residues. V gave up 4 bases and J gave up 6 bases, with 19 bases separating them. The CDR3 coding sequence is TGCGCCAGCAGCCCGTTCTCGGAGGGAGTACGCGAGCAGTACTTC. Its translation is CASSPFSEGVREQYF.

The V and J genes are TRBV3-1 (or the pseudogene TRBV3-2) and TRBJ1-5; D gene uncertain. Trimming took off 2 bases at V and 1 base at J, with 18 bases between the two ends. The CDR3 loop spans 18 amino acids. From germline, CDR1 is LGHDT and CDR2 YNNKEL (reference sequence). CDR3 DNA: TGTGCCAGCAGCCAATACTTTAGGGCGGGCGCGAGCAATCAGCCCCAGCATTTT. As protein: CASSQYFRAGASNQPQHF.

The chain carries TRBV2 and TRBJ1-2; 8 nucleotides align to TRBD1. The length of the CDR3 is 15 residues. Germline V lookup: CDR1 SNHLY, CDR2 FYNNEI. Unmatched junction bases numbered 11, after V lost 9 bases and J lost 2 bases. DNA of the CDR3: TGTGCCAGGAGAGAGAGGGACAGGAGGAACTATGGCTACACCTTC. Protein: CARRERDRRNYGYTF.

J is TRBJ1-6 and V is TRBV7-8; possibly TRBD1 for D (6 bases). The germline V and J ends were trimmed by 5 bases and 7 bases, with 18 bases remaining between them. The CDR3 is 16 residues long. Germline values: CDR1 SGHVS, CDR2 FQNEAQ. Here the CDR3 DNA reads TGTGCCAGCAGCCTCACGACAGGTTCAGAGAATTCACCCCTCCACTTT. Protein sequence: CASSLTTGSENSPLHF.

The V and J genes are TRBV7-2 and TRBJ2-7, with 7 bases fitting TRBD1. Germline V gives CDR1 SGHTA, CDR2 FQGNSA. The V gene end was trimmed by 2 bases and the J gene end by 4 bases; junction bases not matched to a gene: 8. The CDR3 extends over 15 amino acids. The CDR3 protein is CASSLNPGGVYEQYF. In nucleotides, the CDR3 is TGTGCCAGCAGCTTAAACCCAGGGGGAGTATACGAGCAGTACTTC.

A single count supports this clone. The V gene is TRBV2, the J gene TRBJ2-7, with D tentatively TRBD2 (6 bases). Germline loops: CDR1 SNHLY, CDR2 FYNNEI. CDR3 length: 15 amino acids. The germline V and J ends were trimmed by 6 bases and 0 bases, with 15 bases remaining between them. CDR3 coding DNA: TGTGCCAGCAGACTCCGGGACGGGGGCTCCTACGAGCAGTACTTC. This sequence encodes CASRLRDGGSYEQYF.

The chain combines TRBV28 with TRBJ2-5; D unclear. The CDR3 length is 13 residues. The V gene lost 7 bases and the J gene lost 0 bases, with 9 bases spanning the gap. Germline CDR1 MDHEN, CDR2 SYDVKM. Written as DNA, the CDR3 is TGTGCCAGCATCCCCCAGAACCAAGAGACCCAGTACTTC. Translating it yields CASIPQNQETQYF.

This clone has more than one count but fewer than ten. CDR3 nucleotide sequence: TGTGCCAGCAGCCTACCTTTTAGTTCCCCGGGCGAGCAGTACTTC. Translation: CASSLPFSSPGEQYF. V usage is TRBV7-9 and J usage is TRBJ2-7; D gene ambiguous. V lost 5 bases and J 6 bases, leaving 20 bases between the germline ends. The germline V gene has CDR1 SEHNR and CDR2 FQNEAQ (reference sequence). The length of the CDR3 is 15 residues.

J is TRBJ2-6 and V is TRBV9; D not certain. Germline values: CDR1 SGDLS, CDR2 YYNGEE. V lost 1 base and J lost 1, with 6 bases in between. The CDR3 is 15 amino acids. CDR3 in amino acids: CASSVFSSGANVLTF. DNA for the CDR3: TGTGCCAGCAGCGTATTCAGTTCTGGGGCCAACGTCCTGACTTTC.

A few counts support this clone. The chain links TRBV6-2 or TRBV6-3 to TRBJ1-2, with 11 bases that match TRBD1. The junction had 8 bases not matched to a gene; V was cut back by 4 bases and J by 1 base. The CDR3 sequence is 17 residues long. The germline V gene has CDR1 MNHEY and CDR2 SVGEGT. DNA of the CDR3: TGTGCCAGCAGTTCCGGACAGGGGGCACATCGTAACTATGGCTACACCTTC. Translating it yields CASSSGQGAHRNYGYTF.

This clone has only a few counts. This chain uses TRBV7-2 with TRBJ1-1; D uncertain. Trimming stripped 2 bases from V and 7 bases from J, with 14 bases between. The CDR3 runs to 14 residues. In germline, CDR1 is SGHTA, CDR2 FQGNSA. CDR3 region: CASSLQARDIEAFF. The DNA of the CDR3 is TGTGCCAGCAGCTTACAGGCGAGGGATATTGAAGCTTTCTTT. Using reference TRBV7-2 and TRBJ1-1 for the parts outside the CDR3, the full variable domain is GAGVSQSPSNKVTEKGKDVELRCDPISGHTALYWYRQSLGQGLEFLIYFQGNSAPDKSGLPSDRFSAERTGGSVSTLTIQRTQQEDSAVYLCASSLQARDIEAFFGQGTRLTVV.

V and J are TRBV10-3 and TRBJ2-7; D gene ambiguous. Trimming stripped 6 bases from V and 3 bases from J, with 6 bases between. This CDR3 has 11 amino acids. CDR1 and CDR2 (germline): ENHRY, SYGVKD. The CDR3 protein is CAISDNYEQYF. As DNA, the CDR3 is TGTGCCATCAGCGACAACTACGAGCAGTACTTC.

This chain uses TRBV5-1 with TRBJ2-1, with D possibly matching TRBD2 (5 bases). V dropped 3 bases and J dropped 5 bases, with 12 bases sitting between them. The CDR3 totals 14 residues. The germline gives CDR1 SGHRS, CDR2 YFSETQ. In nucleotides, the CDR3 is TGCGCCAGCAGCTGGACGGGGTCTGACAATGAGCAGTTCTTC. This sequence encodes CASSWTGSDNEQFF. Full variable domain (remainder filled in from reference TRBV5-1 and TRBJ2-1): KAGVTQTPRYLIKTRGQQVTLSCSPISGHRSVSWYQQTPGQGLQFLFEYFSETQRNKGNFPGRFSGRQFSNSRSEMNVSTLELGDSALYLCASSWTGSDNEQFFGPGTRLTVL.

V usage is TRBV9 and J usage is TRBJ1-4, with D possibly matching TRBD1 (5 bases). CDR1 and CDR2 from the germline V gene are SGDLS and YYNGEE. The CDR3 extends over 14 amino acids. V was clipped by 0 bases and J by 10 bases, with 13 bases between them. CDR3 sequence reads: CASSVEGSRGKLFF. The CDR3 DNA follows: TGTGCCAGCAGCGTAGAGGGGTCGCGGGGAAAACTGTTTTTT.

The chain combines TRBV5-1 with TRBJ1-2, with D uncertain. The germline gives CDR1 SGHRS, CDR2 YFSETQ. The V end lost 0 bases, the J end lost 4 bases, and 7 bases lay between the germline ends. The CDR3 runs 13 residues. CDR3 DNA: TGCGCCAGCAGCTTGGACAGCACCTATGGCTACACCTTC. It encodes CASSLDSTYGYTF.

The chain combines TRBV6-5 with TRBJ2-5; 7 nucleotides align to TRBD2. V shed 7 bases and J 5 bases; nucleotides not matched to a gene: 7. The CDR3 is made up of 13 amino acids. The germline CDR1 and CDR2 sequences are MNHEY and SVGAGI. CDR3 bases: TGTGCCAGCAAGTGGAGGGAGGGCGAGACCCAGTACTTC. This sequence encodes CASKWREGETQYF.

V and J are TRBV5-1 and TRBJ2-5, with 8 nucleotides matching TRBD1. Germline CDR1 reads SGHRS; CDR2 reads YFSETQ. V shed 2 bases and J 5 bases; nucleotides not matched to a gene: 2. The CDR3 contains 13 residues. DNA of the CDR3: TGCGCCAGCAGCTTTACAGGGGGTGAGACCCAGTACTTC. Its translation is CASSFTGGETQYF.

The V and J genes are TRBV2 and TRBJ2-5, with TRBD2 matching 14 bases. The CDR3 sequence is 15 residues long. Trimming removed 4 bases from V and 5 bases from J; junction bases left unmatched: 3. Looked up from germline, CDR1 is SNHLY and CDR2 is FYNNEI. The CDR3, as DNA: TGTGCCAGCAGTGCCCGGACTAGCGGGGGGGAGACCCAGTACTTC. Protein sequence: CASSARTSGGETQYF. Full variable domain (missing parts from reference TRBV2 and TRBJ2-5): EPEVTQTPSHQVTQMGQEVILRCVPISNHLYFYWYRQILGQKVEFLVSFYNNEISEKSEIFDDQFSVERPDGSNFTLKIRSTKLEDSAMYFCASSARTSGGETQYFGPGTRLLVL.

The chain joins TRBV13 to TRBJ1-2; 8 bases fit TRBD1. The germline V gene encodes CDR1 PRHDT and CDR2 FYEKMQ (reference sequence). This CDR3 comprises 15 residues. J lost 4 bases, V lost 5 bases, and 9 bases had no gene match. CDR3 residues: CASSRQGILGYGYTF. The CDR3 nucleotides are TGTGCCAGCAGCCGACAGGGGATATTGGGCTATGGCTACACCTTC.

The rearrangement joins TRBV5-1 to TRBJ1-3; D not resolved. The CDR3 extends over 14 amino acids. CDR1 is SGHRS, CDR2 YFSETQ, per germline. The germline V and J ends were trimmed by 0 bases and 5 bases, with 9 bases remaining between them. The CDR3 here is CASSLDTERNTIYF. In DNA form, the CDR3 reads TGCGCCAGCAGCTTGGATACCGAGAGAAACACCATATATTTT.

This clone rates as medium-sized. The chain recombines TRBV27 with TRBJ2-1; 11 nucleotides line up with TRBD2. V trimming: 2 bases; J trimming: 6 bases; junction bases outside the gene matches: 6. The CDR3 consists of 16 residues. CDR1 MNHEY and CDR2 SMNVEV come from the germline V gene (reference sequence). In DNA, the CDR3 is TGTGCCAGCAGTTTAGTAGCGGGAGGGCCATTCAATGAGCAGTTCTTC. Its protein is CASSLVAGGPFNEQFF.

The chain recombines TRBV9 with TRBJ1-3, with D unresolved. The CDR3 has 14 residues. CDR1 is SGDLS, CDR2 YYNGEE, per germline. Trimming took off 4 bases at V and 4 bases at J, with 12 bases between the two ends. CDR3 coding DNA: TGTGCCAGCAGCCCCGGATTGGAGGGAAACACCATATATTTT. This gives the protein CASSPGLEGNTIYF.

The chain carries TRBV4-2 and TRBJ2-2, with a weak D call TRBD2 (5 bases). The germline V gene encodes CDR1 LGHNA and CDR2 YNFKEQ. The CDR3 contains 14 residues. V lost 0 bases, J lost 7 bases, and 9 bases lay in between. CDR3 in amino acids: CASSQDRGDGELFF. CDR3 nucleotide sequence: TGTGCCAGCAGCCAAGATCGGGGTGACGGGGAGCTGTTTTTT.

V usage is TRBV5-4 and J usage is TRBJ2-5; D unresolved. Germline CDR1 SGHNT, CDR2 YYREEE (reference sequence). The CDR3 length is 14 residues. V lost 1 base and J lost 5, with 12 bases in between. For the CDR3, the DNA is TGTGCCAGCAGCTTGAGAACTTCTGCGGAGACCCAGTACTTC. This gives the protein CASSLRTSAETQYF. Looking up the rest from reference TRBV5-4 and TRBJ2-5 gives the full variable domain: ETGVTQSPTHLIKTRGQQVTLRCSSQSGHNTVSWYQQALGQGPQFIFQYYREEENGRGNFPPRFSGLQFPNYSSELNVNALELDDSALYLCASSLRTSAETQYFGPGTRLLVL.

J is TRBJ2-1 and V is TRBV5-1, with 11 bases that match TRBD1. Losses at the gene ends were 4 bases for V and 4 bases for J; bases not matched to a gene: 7. The CDR3 loop spans 16 amino acids. Germline-derived CDR1 and CDR2 are SGHRS and YFSETQ. Here the CDR3 reads CASSPEGQGGYNEQFF. CDR3 nucleotides: TGCGCCAGCAGCCCTGAGGGACAGGGGGGTTACAATGAGCAGTTCTTC.

This clone came up once. The CDR3 bases are TGTGCCAGCAGCTTTAGTAGCGTGACTTACGAGCAGTACTTC. Residues: CASSFSSVTYEQYF. This rearrangement joins TRBV7-9 to TRBJ2-7; perhaps TRBD2 as D (5 bases). The germline gives CDR1 SEHNR, CDR2 FQNEAQ (reference sequence). V dropped 3 bases and J dropped 4 bases, with 13 bases sitting between them. The CDR3 is made up of 14 amino acids.